This paragraph covers one T cell receptor (beta chain) sequence. Trimming took 4 bases from V and 10 from J, leaving 28 bases between them. The CDR3 spans 17 residues. Germline CDR1 and CDR2: SGHAT and FQNNGV. The data belong to a study of blood T cell repertoires in COVID-19. The table came from immunoSEQ multiplex PCR; TCRdb's copy has only in-frame clones and leaves some out. The profile shows around 360,000 clones, roughly 87% of them singletons. Ages ranged from about 18 to 89 years, with residence in more than 20 US areas. Researchers sorted participants into cohorts using their self-reported clinical history.

The sequencing input was PBMCs or T cells enriched from blood (not recorded which). The gene calls are TRBV11-2 and TRBJ1-1, with D tentatively TRBD1 (6 bases). This sequence originates from a woman aged 25-40 years who had recovered from COVID-19. CDR3 nucleotide sequence: TGTGCCAGCAGCTCCCGGGCGGCTGTTGGGGGCAGGGAAGGAGCTTTCTTT. Translating gives CASSSRAAVGGREGAFF.